This TCR beta chain is from a study of blood T cell repertoires in COVID-19. Study-level background: Sites in the United States, Italy and Spain provided acute and convalescent COVID-19 samples. From T cells, B-cell-depleted T cells, or PBMCs came the material, which was cDNA or gDNA.

Source study methods: Scientists estimated how many nucleated cells there were by amplifying reference gene primers. The repertoire was sequenced with immunoSEQ multiplex PCR; TCRdb's copy has only in-frame clones and lacks some. The DNA gave D and trimming, while V, J and clone size come from that table. Here the sample spans 45,000 to 70,000 clones, 87% being singletons. Trimming cost V 6 bases and J 3 bases, with 17 bases left between them. There are 15 residues in the CDR3. Germline V gene sequence: CDR1 SNHLY, CDR2 FYNNEI. The chain has TRBV2 and TRBJ1-1; no definite D call. The TCR sequence derives from a woman aged 80 or over with COVID-19, enrolled during active disease. The source material was peripheral blood. The CDR3 DNA sequence: TGTGCCAGCAGGAATACCGGGTCAAGCCACACTGAAGCTTTCTTT. It yields the protein CASRNTGSSHTEAFF. The variable domain in full, with the rest retrieved from reference TRBV2 and TRBJ1-1, is EPEVTQTPSHQVTQMGQEVILRCVPISNHLYFYWYRQILGQKVEFLVSFYNNEISEKSEIFDDQFSVERPDGSNFTLKIRSTKLEDSAMYFCASRNTGSSHTEAFFGQGTRLTVV.